One sample yielded the 32 T cell receptor beta chains listed below, sequenced in a study of cytomegalovirus exposure and HLA in healthy donors. Primers included in the PCR were 60 Vbeta and 13 Jbeta primers. Sequencing was performed with immunoSEQ multiplex PCR; in TCRdb, only in-frame clones are kept and a portion is missing. The table lists some 150,000 clones, about 80% of them singletons. What was sequenced was PBMCs. These receptors were taken from a woman aged 25 to 39 in good health and CMV-seropositive.

The chain combines TRBV5-5 with TRBJ2-1; 9 bases fit TRBD1. The CDR3 extends over 16 amino acids. Trimming at V came to 0 bases and at J to 3 bases, leaving 4 bases not matched to a gene. Looked up from germline, CDR1 is SGHKS and CDR2 is YYEKEE (reference sequence). Here the CDR3 reads CASSLGDRVLYNEQFF. The CDR3, as DNA: TGTGCCAGCAGCTTGGGGGACAGGGTCCTCTACAATGAGCAGTTCTTC.

The rearrangement links TRBV20-1 to TRBJ1-2, with D uncertain. V lost 3 bases to trimming and J lost 9 bases, with 11 bases between them. Germline V lookup: CDR1 DFQATT, CDR2 SNEGSKA (reference sequence). The CDR3 totals 11 residues. The CDR3 nucleotides read TGCAGTGCTAGCCCCGCTTGGCGCTACACCTTC. Protein product: CSASPAWRYTF.

V is TRBV30 and J is TRBJ2-3, with D tentatively TRBD1 (6 bases). The germline CDR1 and CDR2 sequences are GTSNPN and SVGIG (reference sequence). The CDR3 totals 16 residues. Deletions cut 0 bases from V and 0 bases from J, with 13 bases between. CDR3 coding DNA: TGTGCCTGGAGTGTAGGGGACACCTTTAGCACAGATACGCAGTATTTT. Its protein is CAWSVGDTFSTDTQYF. Drawing the rest from reference TRBV30 and TRBJ2-3, the complete variable domain is SQTIHQWPATLVQPVGSPLSLECTVEGTSNPNLYWYRQAAGRGLQLLFYSVGIGQISSEVPQNLSASRPQDRQFILSSKKLLLSDSGFYLCAWSVGDTFSTDTQYFGPGTRLTVL.

In this sample, this clone turned up once. Other nucleotide sequences from this sample produce the same CDR3. The J gene is TRBJ1-1, the V gene TRBV18; possible D gene TRBD1, 6 bases. V was trimmed by 2 bases and J by 1 base, leaving 11 bases between them. Germline loops: CDR1 KGHSH, CDR2 LQKENI. The CDR3 has 15 amino acids. The CDR3 protein is CASSPLDSRNTEAFF. The CDR3 coding sequence is TGTGCCAGCTCACCATTGGACAGCCGGAACACTGAAGCTTTCTTT.

The rearrangement uses TRBV7-2 and TRBJ2-7; 9 nucleotides align to TRBD2. This CDR3 has 14 amino acids. Germline V gene sequence: CDR1 SGHTA, CDR2 FQGNSA. V shed 5 bases, J shed 2 bases, and the junction held 4 bases outside the gene matches. The CDR3 loop is CASSAGLAPYEQYF. CDR3 coding DNA: TGTGCCAGCAGCGCGGGACTAGCACCCTACGAGCAGTACTTC.

This chain links TRBV5-6 with TRBJ1-2; D gene ambiguous. Germline-derived CDR1 and CDR2 are SGHDT and YYEEEE. This CDR3 has 15 amino acids. Deletions cut 3 bases from V and 6 bases from J, with 18 bases between. CDR3 bases: TGTGCCAGCAGCTACGACGTGGGGAAACTAGATGGCTACACCTTC. This codes for CASSYDVGKLDGYTF.

The chain couples TRBV2 to TRBJ1-2; 11 positions agree with TRBD1. CDR3 size: 18 residues. Germline V gene data show CDR1 as SNHLY and CDR2 as FYNNEI. J was trimmed by 0 bases and V by 6 bases; bases with no gene match: 12. The CDR3 DNA follows: TGTGCCAGCAGATCATCCCGGGACAGGGGGGAAGCTAACTATGGCTACACCTTC. Protein product: CASRSSRDRGEANYGYTF.

The CDR3 nucleotides are TGCAGCGTTGACAGGGGGCGATACTATGGCTACACCTTC. It is translated as CSVDRGRYYGYTF. The chain is built from TRBV29-1 and TRBJ1-2; TRBD1 aligns across 8 bases. With V trimmed by 3 bases and J by 3 bases, 3 bases remained unmatched. The CDR3 consists of 13 residues. The germline V gene has CDR1 SQVTM and CDR2 ANQGSEA.

The chain combines TRBV19 with TRBJ1-1; D is undetermined. V was trimmed by 9 bases and J by 4 bases, leaving 9 bases between them. This CDR3 spans 11 amino acids. Germline V gives CDR1 LNHDA, CDR2 SQIVND (reference sequence). This CDR3 reads CASRRGTEAFF. DNA of the CDR3: TGTGCCAGCCGCCGGGGCACTGAAGCTTTCTTT.

The chain couples TRBV19 to TRBJ2-7; TRBD2 is a possible D gene (5 bases). Looked up from germline, CDR1 is LNHDA and CDR2 is SQIVND (reference sequence). The length of the CDR3 is 14 residues. The V and J ends lost 4 bases and 0 bases respectively, with 10 bases between them. In DNA form, the CDR3 reads TGTGCCAGTAGTACGGCCGGGAACTCCTACGAGCAGTACTTC. Encoded protein: CASSTAGNSYEQYF.

The chain links TRBV5-1 to TRBJ1-1; 10 positions match TRBD1. This CDR3 is 15 amino acids long. J lost 1 base, V lost 5 bases, and 5 bases had no gene match. CDR1 SGHRS and CDR2 YFSETQ come from the germline V gene. CDR3 in amino acids: CASSGTGDPNTEAFF. The DNA of the CDR3 is TGCGCCAGCAGTGGGACAGGGGACCCGAACACTGAAGCTTTCTTT.

The chain combines TRBV11-2 with TRBJ1-1, with D perhaps matching TRBD1 (6 bases). In germline, CDR1 is SGHAT, CDR2 FQNNGV. The CDR3 contains 15 residues. The V end lost 3 bases, the J end lost 2 bases, and 13 bases lay between the germline ends. Here the CDR3 DNA reads TGTGCCAGCAGCTTTGGCTCACAGGGAAACACTGAAGCTTTCTTT. Amino acids: CASSFGSQGNTEAFF.

The V call is TRBV29-1, the J call TRBJ2-2; the D gene is possibly TRBD1 (6 bases). This CDR3 spans 14 amino acids. Trimming stripped 5 bases from V and 1 base from J, with 11 bases between. Per the germline V gene, CDR1 is SQVTM and CDR2 is ANQGSEA. CDR3 sequence: CSVNKDRNTGELFF. CDR3 nucleotide sequence: TGCAGCGTTAACAAGGACAGGAACACCGGGGAGCTGTTTTTT.

The chain has TRBV7-9 and TRBJ1-5; 8 nucleotides line up with TRBD1. After removal of 1 base from V and 5 bases from J, the junction contained 4 bases not matched to a gene. The germline CDR1 and CDR2 sequences are SEHNR and FQNEAQ (reference sequence). The CDR3 runs 15 residues. This chain's CDR3 is CASSLGAGGDQPQHF. The CDR3 region has the DNA TGTGCCAGCAGCTTAGGGGCAGGGGGCGATCAGCCCCAGCATTTT.

The V gene is TRBV7-2, the J gene TRBJ2-1; D is possibly TRBD1 (5 bases). Germline V CDR1 and CDR2: SGHTA, FQGNSA. V was cut by 4 bases and J by 14 bases, with 21 bases left in between. There are 14 residues in the CDR3. CDR3 protein: CASSSDRNPLIEFF. The CDR3 region has the DNA TGTGCCAGCAGCTCCGACAGAAACCCGTTGATTGAGTTCTTC.

The chain carries TRBV5-4 and TRBJ2-5; TRBD1 matches 9 bases. Germline values: CDR1 SGHNT, CDR2 YYREEE (reference sequence). V trimming: 4 bases; J trimming: 1 base; junction bases outside the gene matches: 5. The CDR3 covers 15 residues. The chain's CDR3 is CASSLWGQGQETQYF. DNA for the CDR3: TGTGCCAGCAGCCTCTGGGGACAGGGCCAAGAGACCCAGTACTTC. Combining the CDR3 with reference TRBV5-4 and TRBJ2-5 gives the whole variable domain ETGVTQSPTHLIKTRGQQVTLRCSSQSGHNTVSWYQQALGQGPQFIFQYYREEENGRGNFPPRFSGLQFPNYSSELNVNALELDDSALYLCASSLWGQGQETQYFGPGTRLLVL.

This rearrangement joins TRBV29-1 to TRBJ1-2; perhaps TRBD1 as D (5 bases). Trimming stripped 4 bases from V and 6 bases from J, with 12 bases between. This CDR3 spans 12 amino acids. Germline V gene sequence: CDR1 SQVTM, CDR2 ANQGSEA. CDR3 bases: TGCAGCGTTGGGGGCAAAGGGCATGGCTACACCTTC. Translating gives CSVGGKGHGYTF.

This rearrangement joins TRBV28 to TRBJ2-7; tentative D call: TRBD1 (5 bases). V was clipped by 6 bases and J by 5 bases, with 20 bases between them. CDR1 MDHEN and CDR2 SYDVKM come from the germline V gene. The CDR3 spans 15 residues. The CDR3 bases are TGTGCCAGCAGCAGACCCCGAGCGCAGGACAACGAGCAGTACTTC. As protein: CASSRPRAQDNEQYF.

This clone was seen a few times. The rearrangement uses TRBV14 and TRBJ2-5; 7 positions agree with TRBD1. Germline CDR1 and CDR2: SGHDN and FVKESK. The trim removed 0 bases at V and 3 bases at J, leaving 7 bases unmatched. The CDR3 runs to 16 residues. CDR3 coding DNA: TGTGCCAGCAGCCAAGAAGTAGGGACAGCAAAAGAGACCCAGTACTTC. As protein: CASSQEVGTAKETQYF.

J is TRBJ1-1 and V is TRBV4-3; D ambiguous. The V end was cut by 0 bases, the J end by 4 bases, with 18 bases between. The CDR3 totals 17 residues. Germline loops: CDR1 LGHNA, CDR2 YSLEER. CDR3 nucleotides: TGCGCCAGCAGCCAAGATGGGTTCACGGGCGAGGGCACTGAAGCTTTCTTT. Its translation is CASSQDGFTGEGTEAFF.

The chain joins TRBV27 to TRBJ2-3; 7 bases line up with TRBD2. V shed 5 bases, J shed 2 bases, and the junction held 4 bases outside the gene matches. CDR1 and CDR2 from the germline V gene are MNHEY and SMNVEV (reference sequence). CDR3 length: 14 amino acids. The DNA of the CDR3 is TGTGCCAGCAGTCTAGCGGACCACACAGATACGCAGTATTTT. It is translated as CASSLADHTDTQYF.

This chain connects TRBV6-5 to TRBJ1-1; no clear D. This CDR3 contains 15 residues. V was shortened by 4 bases and J by 1 base, with 13 bases between the two germline ends. Germline assignment: CDR1 MNHEY and CDR2 SVGAGI. CDR3 protein: CASSFPRRGNTEAFF. CDR3 coding DNA: TGTGCCAGCAGTTTCCCCCGGCGGGGGAACACTGAAGCTTTCTTT.

V usage is TRBV4-1 and J usage is TRBJ2-7; the match to TRBD1 covers 7 bases. The CDR3 extends over 14 amino acids. The germline CDR1 and CDR2 sequences are MGHRA and YSYEKL. V shed 0 bases, J shed 1 base, and the junction held 0 bases outside the gene matches. CDR3 region: CASSQDRGSYEQYF. Here the CDR3 DNA reads TGCGCCAGCAGCCAAGACAGGGGGTCCTACGAGCAGTACTTC.

The J gene is TRBJ1-1, the V gene TRBV5-8, with D tentatively TRBD1 (5 bases). Per germline, CDR1 SGHTS and CDR2 YDEGEE. CDR3 length equals 15 residues. With 3 bases removed from V and 0 bases from J, the gap between germline ends came to 12 bases. The CDR3 DNA follows: TGTGCCAGCAGCTCTCCCGGGACTTTGAACACTGAAGCTTTCTTT. It translates to CASSSPGTLNTEAFF.

The chain recombines TRBV27 with TRBJ2-7; no clear D. CDR3 length: 13 residues. V gave up 5 bases and J gave up 3 bases, with 11 bases separating them. Germline V gene lookup returns CDR1 MNHEY and CDR2 SMNVEV (reference sequence). The CDR3 nucleotides read TGTGCCAGCAGTGCTGAACAGAGCTACGAGCAGTACTTC. Translated: CASSAEQSYEQYF.

This clone came up once. V and J are TRBV6-5 and TRBJ1-6; D possibly corresponds to TRBD1 (6 bases). The germline gives CDR1 MNHEY, CDR2 SVGAGI. The CDR3 sequence is 16 residues long. V lost 2 bases and J lost 10, with 18 bases in between. CDR3 sequence: CASSYRDTPLPSPLHF. The CDR3 DNA sequence: TGTGCCAGCAGTTACCGGGACACCCCGTTGCCCTCACCCCTCCACTTT.

Here the CDR3 reads CASSRLAGGEEQFF. The CDR3 region has the DNA TGTGCCAGCAGTAGACTAGCGGGGGGGGAAGAGCAGTTCTTC. This chain connects TRBV6-6 to TRBJ2-1; the match to TRBD2 covers 14 bases. J was trimmed by 10 bases and V by 5 bases; bases with no gene match: 4. Germline V gene sequence: CDR1 MNHNY, CDR2 SVGAGI (reference sequence). The CDR3 contains 14 residues.

The chain couples TRBV5-8 to TRBJ1-5; maybe TRBD1 (5 bases). CDR3 length equals 15 residues. CDR1 and CDR2 (germline): SGHTS, YDEGEE. V was shortened by 0 bases and J by 15 bases, with 22 bases between the two germline ends. The CDR3 coding sequence is TGTGCCAGCAGCTTGGACCTGAACTCCAGGGAGGGTCGGCATTTT. Translation gives CASSLDLNSREGRHF.

The J gene is TRBJ2-2, the V gene TRBV7-8, with 9 positions matching TRBD2. CDR1 is SGHVS and CDR2 is FQNEAQ in the germline V gene. The J segment lost 8 bases and the V segment lost 2 bases, leaving 6 bases of the junction unmatched. This CDR3 contains 15 residues. CDR3 loop: CASSLSLAGSGELFF. The CDR3 nucleotides are TGTGCCAGCAGCTTAAGCCTAGCGGGATCAGGGGAGCTGTTTTTT.

The chain couples TRBV5-5 to TRBJ2-2; perhaps TRBD2 as D (6 bases). Germline CDR1 is SGHKS and CDR2 is YYEKEE (reference sequence). The CDR3 extends over 14 amino acids. The ends were cut back, 5 bases at V and 3 bases at J, with 11 bases in the middle. CDR3 sequence reads: CASRGGAYTGELFF. Written as DNA, the CDR3 is TGTGCCAGCAGGGGGGGTGCCTACACCGGGGAGCTGTTTTTT. Together with reference TRBV5-5 and TRBJ2-2, the CDR3 gives the full variable domain: DAGVTQSPTHLIKTRGQQVTLRCSPISGHKSVSWYQQVLGQGPQFIFQYYEKEERGRGNFPDRFSARQFPNYSSELNVNALLLGDSALYLCASRGGAYTGELFFGEGSRLTVL.

The rearrangement joins TRBV6-1 to TRBJ2-6; tentatively, D is TRBD1 (5 bases). Germline-derived CDR1 and CDR2 are MNHNS and SASEGT. The length of the CDR3 is 15 residues. The V end lost 10 bases, the J end lost 0 bases, and 13 bases lay between the germline ends. CDR3 coding DNA: TGTGCCACCGAGAGACAGCGCTCTGGGGCCAACGTCCTGACTTTC. Amino acids: CATERQRSGANVLTF.

The CDR3 reads CASSLGGATEAFF. The DNA of the CDR3 is TGTGCCAGCAGTTTAGGGGGGGCCACTGAAGCTTTCTTT. This chain joins TRBV27 and TRBJ1-1; D possibly corresponds to TRBD1 (6 bases). The germline gives CDR1 MNHEY, CDR2 SMNVEV (reference sequence). This CDR3 is 13 amino acids long. V dropped 2 bases and J dropped 4 bases, with 8 bases sitting between them.